This TCR beta chain was sequenced for a study of cytomegalovirus exposure and HLA in healthy donors. Both 60 Vbeta primers and 13 Jbeta primers went into the PCR. TCRdb's copy holds only in-frame clones and misses some; the assay was immunoSEQ multiplex PCR. The sample consists of about 160,000 clones, approximately 80% of them appearing once. Trimming took 5 bases from V and 0 from J, leaving 14 bases between them. Germline CDR1 reads PRHDT; CDR2 reads FYEKMQ (reference sequence). The CDR3 is made up of 15 amino acids. Turning to this clone: The antigen remains unidentified.

Whereas donors were nominally healthy upon sampling, unrecorded immune exposures were probable. General study results and limits: Some public TCRs appeared in many individuals, while most sequences were rare.

What was sequenced was PBMCs. The sequence came from a man younger than 40 in good health and CMV-seronegative. The chain employs TRBV13 and TRBJ2-7, with D tentatively TRBD1 (7 bases). CDR3 nucleotides: TGTGCCAGCAGCGTCGCGGGACAGCTCTCCTACGAGCAGTACTTC. Its protein product is CASSVAGQLSYEQYF.